The 32 T cell receptor beta chains given below trace back to one sample, sequenced in a study of cytomegalovirus exposure and HLA in healthy donors (dated by TCRdb to the late 2010s). The method behind the library was the immunoSEQ multiplex PCR assay. Imported from immuneACCESS, the table was reduced by TCRdb to in-frame sequences with V and J called. These copies leave out some clones; in studies compared against another copy, an unresolved V gene accounts for under half, and the cause of the remainder is not known. Counted in this sample were 300,000 to 400,000 clones; 88% of them appeared once. Around 0.96% of the sample rests with the top ten. Sequences were obtained from PBMCs. The receptors come from a man aged 25 to 40 in good health and CMV-seronegative.

This chain links TRBV5-4 with TRBJ1-1; D possibly corresponds to TRBD1 (6 bases). Germline V lookup: CDR1 SGHNT, CDR2 YYREEE (reference sequence). This CDR3 region has 15 residues. V shed 0 bases and J shed 1 base, with 10 bases lying between them. The CDR3 protein is CASSLAGGPNTEAFF. DNA of the CDR3: TGTGCCAGCAGCTTGGCCGGGGGGCCGAACACTGAAGCTTTCTTT.

The rearrangement links TRBV6-1 to TRBJ1-2, with 7 positions matching TRBD1. CDR3 length: 14 residues. V was clipped by 1 base and J by 5 bases; unmatched bases: 4. Germline CDR1 MNHNS, CDR2 SASEGT. The CDR3 sequence is CASSEEGTDYGYTF. DNA of the CDR3: TGTGCCAGCAGTGAAGAAGGGACAGATTATGGCTACACCTTC.

The chain has TRBV5-1 and TRBJ1-1; tentatively, D is TRBD1 (5 bases). Germline CDR1 SGHRS, CDR2 YFSETQ. V dropped 0 bases and J dropped 1 base, with 10 bases sitting between them. The CDR3 consists of 15 residues. CDR3 coding DNA: TGCGCCAGCAGCTTGGGACAGTCACCGAACACTGAAGCTTTCTTT. Protein: CASSLGQSPNTEAFF.

V usage is TRBV2 and J usage is TRBJ1-1, with 7 positions matching TRBD1. With 4 bases clipped from V and 1 base from J, the junction kept 12 bases outside the gene matches. Germline V CDR1 and CDR2: SNHLY, FYNNEI. The CDR3 totals 17 residues. CDR3 DNA sequence: TGTGCCAGCAGTGGGCCGGGAGGGGGCCGGGAGAACACTGAAGCTTTCTTT. Residues: CASSGPGGGRENTEAFF.

Remarks on this clone: Other nucleotide sequences from this sample produce the same CDR3. For the CDR3, the DNA is TGTGCCAGCAGCTCCAGGGGTGCCAACTATGGCTACACCTTC. Its translation is CASSSRGANYGYTF. V and J are TRBV7-9 and TRBJ1-2, with a possible D match to TRBD1 (6 bases). The CDR3 length is 14 residues. V was trimmed by 4 bases and J by 2 bases, leaving 11 bases between them. The germline V gene has CDR1 SEHNR and CDR2 FQNEAQ (reference sequence).

This sequence joins TRBV10-3 and TRBJ2-1, with D possibly matching TRBD1 (5 bases). In germline, CDR1 is ENHRY, CDR2 SYGVKD. The CDR3 is 15 amino acids. V lost 0 bases and J 8 bases, leaving 14 bases between the germline ends. CDR3 nucleotide sequence: TGTGCCATCAGTGAGTCAGGTGGGCAGGGTCATGAGCAGTTCTTC. The encoded protein is CAISESGGQGHEQFF.

The chain links TRBV7-6 to TRBJ2-3; 8 nucleotides agree with TRBD2. CDR1 is SGHVS, CDR2 FNYEAQ, per germline. CDR3 length equals 17 residues. The V and J ends lost 1 base and 1 base, in that order; junction bases with no gene match: 7. The CDR3 loop reads CASSLGSAGGRTDTQYF. The CDR3 bases are TGTGCCAGCAGCTTAGGGTCGGCGGGGGGCCGCACAGATACGCAGTATTTT.

This clone was seen a single time. The chain combines TRBV7-9 with TRBJ2-5; D not certain. The CDR3 extends over 16 amino acids. With 5 bases removed from V and 3 bases from J, the gap between germline ends came to 19 bases. The V gene's germline CDR1 is SEHNR and CDR2 FQNEAQ (reference sequence). The CDR3 loop is CASSQRPPGLEETQYF. The CDR3 nucleotides read TGTGCCAGCAGCCAAAGACCCCCCGGGTTAGAAGAGACCCAGTACTTC.

The chain recombines TRBV7-2 with TRBJ2-7, with TRBD1 matching 7 bases. Germline CDR1 SGHTA, CDR2 FQGNSA. The CDR3 sequence is 15 residues long. With 2 bases clipped from V and 0 bases from J, the junction kept 4 bases outside the gene matches. CDR3 in amino acids: CASSLPGTASYEQYF. The CDR3 nucleotides are TGTGCCAGCAGCTTACCGGGGACAGCCTCCTACGAGCAGTACTTC.

The chain employs TRBV19 and TRBJ1-1; TRBD1 is a possible D gene (5 bases). The V gene's germline CDR1 is LNHDA and CDR2 SQIVND (reference sequence). V lost 5 bases and J lost 1, with 8 bases in between. This CDR3 contains 13 residues. The CDR3 DNA sequence: TGTGCCAGTAGTCGACAGCGGAACACTGAAGCTTTCTTT. Its translation is CASSRQRNTEAFF.

This chain connects TRBV6-5 to TRBJ2-7, with D tentatively TRBD1 (8 bases). V shed 4 bases and J shed 3 bases, with 16 bases lying between them. The CDR3 contains 15 residues. Germline-derived CDR1 and CDR2 are MNHEY and SVGAGI. This chain's CDR3 is CASSSHRGGLYEQYF. Here the CDR3 DNA reads TGTGCCAGCAGTTCGCACAGGGGGGGACTCTACGAGCAGTACTTC.

V is TRBV5-6 and J is TRBJ2-6; 15 positions match TRBD2. With V trimmed by 3 bases and J by 2 bases, 3 bases remained unmatched. CDR3 length: 18 amino acids. The V gene's germline CDR1 is SGHDT and CDR2 YYEEEE. This chain's CDR3 is CASSYGLAGGPGANVLTF. DNA of the CDR3: TGTGCCAGCAGCTACGGACTAGCGGGGGGGCCTGGGGCCAACGTCCTGACTTTC. Variable domain in full (rest from reference TRBV5-6 and TRBJ2-6): DAGVTQSPTHLIKTRGQQVTLRCSPKSGHDTVSWYQQALGQGPQFIFQYYEEEERQRGNFPDRFSGHQFPNYSSELNVNALLLGDSALYLCASSYGLAGGPGANVLTFGAGSRLTVL.

The V and J genes are TRBV30 and TRBJ1-3; D unclear. Per germline, CDR1 GTSNPN and CDR2 SVGIG (reference sequence). The CDR3 runs to 14 residues. V was shortened by 4 bases and J by 0 bases, with 10 bases between the two germline ends. The CDR3 loop is CAWNRRNSGNTIYF. CDR3 nucleotides: TGTGCCTGGAATAGGAGGAACTCTGGAAACACCATATATTTT.

This chain links TRBV4-1 with TRBJ2-3, with D possibly being TRBD2 (6 bases). The CDR3 sequence is 14 residues long. The germline V and J ends were trimmed by 3 bases and 4 bases, with 11 bases remaining between them. The germline gives CDR1 MGHRA, CDR2 YSYEKL. The CDR3 is CASSHGGAPDTQYF. As DNA, the CDR3 is TGCGCCAGCAGCCATGGCGGGGCCCCAGATACGCAGTATTTT.

The chain joins TRBV7-8 to TRBJ2-3; 7 nucleotides agree with TRBD2. CDR1 and CDR2 from the germline V gene are SGHVS and FQNEAQ. The CDR3 has 15 residues. The junction had 5 bases not matched to a gene; V was cut back by 5 bases and J by 0 bases. The chain's CDR3 is CASSPLAESTDTQYF. CDR3 coding DNA: TGTGCCAGCAGCCCCCTAGCGGAGAGCACAGATACGCAGTATTTT.

The chain recombines TRBV6-5 with TRBJ1-1; D is undetermined. CDR3 length: 14 amino acids. Germline V gene lookup returns CDR1 MNHEY and CDR2 SVGAGI. V was pared by 5 bases and J by 2 bases, with 12 bases between. In DNA form, the CDR3 reads TGTGCCAGCAGTCGTCACGGGGAAAACACTGAAGCTTTCTTT. It is translated as CASSRHGENTEAFF.

The V and J genes are TRBV29-1 and TRBJ1-2, with 9 bases lining up with TRBD1. V shed 0 bases and J 7 bases; nucleotides not matched to a gene: 3. The germline V gene encodes CDR1 SQVTM and CDR2 ANQGSEA. This CDR3 has 13 amino acids. The CDR3 coding sequence is TGCAGCGTTGAAGACGGGACAGGGTCTGGCTACACCTTC. This translates into CSVEDGTGSGYTF.

The chain couples TRBV27 to TRBJ1-1, with 7 bases matching TRBD1. Trimming at V came to 6 bases and at J to 5 bases, leaving 6 bases not matched to a gene. Germline-derived CDR1 and CDR2 are MNHEY and SMNVEV (reference sequence). The CDR3 has 13 amino acids. The CDR3 DNA sequence: TGTGCCAGCAGGCGACAGGGTTGGACTGAAGCTTTCTTT. Its translation is CASRRQGWTEAFF.

This clone was detected only once. CDR3 in DNA: TGTGCCAGTAAACCTGGGCGGGCTAGCGGGGAATGTGAGCAGTTCTTC. Translating gives CASKPGRASGECEQFF. This chain uses TRBV21-1 with TRBJ2-1; the DNA was not compared with TRBD2, the D call given in the table. TRBV21-1 is recorded as a pseudogene. The CDR3 loop spans 16 amino acids.

This chain connects TRBV19 to TRBJ2-7; the match to TRBD2 covers 10 bases. This CDR3 region has 15 residues. Germline trimming cut 3 bases from V and 5 bases from J; bases unmatched to any gene: 7. Germline V gives CDR1 LNHDA, CDR2 SQIVND (reference sequence). The CDR3 nucleotides read TGTGCCAGTAGTATTAGCGGGGGGTCCCGAAACGAGCAGTACTTC. Protein sequence: CASSISGGSRNEQYF.

The J gene is TRBJ2-5, the V gene TRBV18, with 11 bases identical to TRBD1. The trim removed 10 bases at V and 5 bases at J, leaving 9 bases unmatched. Looked up from germline, CDR1 is KGHSH and CDR2 is LQKENI. There are 14 residues in the CDR3. DNA of the CDR3: TGTGCCACCTCCGGACAGGGGGCCGGGGAGACCCAGTACTTC. Amino acid sequence: CATSGQGAGETQYF.

The chain combines TRBV6-6 with TRBJ1-2; 9 nucleotides line up with TRBD1. Germline assignment: CDR1 MNHNY and CDR2 SVGAGI (reference sequence). V lost 7 bases and J lost 4; bases outside the gene matches: 13. The CDR3 extends over 16 amino acids. CDR3 protein: CASIGSWTGDGYGYTF. The CDR3 nucleotides read TGTGCCAGCATTGGATCTTGGACAGGGGATGGCTATGGCTACACCTTC.

The V and J genes are TRBV18 and TRBJ2-6, with 11 bases lining up with TRBD1. J lost 0 bases, V lost 5 bases, and 3 bases had no gene match. This CDR3 comprises 17 residues. Per the germline V gene, CDR1 is KGHSH and CDR2 is LQKENI. The CDR3, as DNA: TGTGCCAGCTCAACGGACAGGGGGCTCTCTGGGGCCAACGTCCTGACTTTC. Its translation: CASSTDRGLSGANVLTF.

The chain employs TRBV10-2 and TRBJ1-2, with 7 bases identical to TRBD1. In germline, CDR1 is WSHSY, CDR2 SAAADI. CDR3 size: 16 residues. Germline trimming cut 0 bases from V and 2 bases from J; bases unmatched to any gene: 6. CDR3 sequence reads: CASSESGGLPNYGYTF. DNA for the CDR3: TGCGCCAGCAGTGAGTCAGGGGGCTTGCCCAACTATGGCTACACCTTC.

The genes are TRBV6-5 and TRBJ2-1; D is possibly TRBD1 (5 bases). Trimming removed 5 bases at V and 4 bases at J, with 12 bases between. The length of the CDR3 is 14 residues. CDR1 is MNHEY, CDR2 SVGAGI, per germline. CDR3 nucleotides: TGTGCCAGCAGTGATTCGCAGGGTTACAATGAGCAGTTCTTC. This sequence encodes CASSDSQGYNEQFF.

The rearrangement links TRBV2 to TRBJ1-1; 8 bases map to TRBD1. CDR1 is SNHLY and CDR2 is FYNNEI in the germline V gene. J gave up 3 bases and V 6 bases, and 9 bases lay outside the gene matches. This CDR3 has 15 residues. The CDR3 protein is CASREDRAQYTEAFF. In DNA form, the CDR3 reads TGTGCCAGCAGGGAGGACAGGGCTCAGTACACTGAAGCTTTCTTT.

The CDR3 loop is CASSLASRTGAREQYF. CDR3 sequence (DNA): TGTGCCAGCAGCTTAGCCTCGCGGACAGGGGCCCGGGAGCAGTACTTC. V and J are TRBV7-8 and TRBJ2-7; 9 bases are a match to TRBD1. CDR1 SGHVS and CDR2 FQNEAQ come from the germline V gene. Losses at the gene ends were 0 bases for V and 7 bases for J; bases not matched to a gene: 10. The CDR3 runs 16 residues.

The chain is built from TRBV2 and TRBJ2-5; perhaps TRBD2 as D (5 bases). Trimming removed 4 bases at V and 4 bases at J, with 13 bases between. Looked up from germline, CDR1 is SNHLY and CDR2 is FYNNEI. This CDR3 comprises 14 residues. CDR3 in amino acids: CASSVGARGETQYF. CDR3 coding DNA: TGTGCCAGCAGTGTCGGTGCCCGGGGAGAGACCCAGTACTTC.

This clone was counted between two and nine times. This chain joins TRBV2 and TRBJ2-3; a weak D match, TRBD2 (6 bases). This CDR3 is built from 11 residues. Germline-derived CDR1 and CDR2 are SNHLY and FYNNEI. Trimming shortened V by 9 bases and J by 8 bases, and 12 bases separated the two germline ends. CDR3 bases: TGTGCCAGTGGACTACTCGGTACGCAGTATTTT. This sequence encodes CASGLLGTQYF.

This chain links TRBV5-8 with TRBJ2-1, with D possibly being TRBD2 (5 bases). This CDR3 spans 18 amino acids. Germline-derived CDR1 and CDR2 are SGHTS and YDEGEE. Trimming removed 4 bases from V and 2 bases from J, with 22 bases in between. CDR3 bases: TGTGCCAGCAGCCCGGTGGGGTCGACGCGGGCCCCCTACAATGAGCAGTTCTTC. Its translation: CASSPVGSTRAPYNEQFF.

The genes are TRBV27 and TRBJ2-5; 8 bases align to TRBD1. V dropped 2 bases and J dropped 3; count of bases not matched to a gene: 11. The CDR3 spans 17 residues. The germline V gene has CDR1 MNHEY and CDR2 SMNVEV (reference sequence). CDR3 in amino acids: CASSLPPGGGGEETQYF. The CDR3 region has the DNA TGTGCCAGCAGTTTACCCCCAGGGGGCGGTGGGGAAGAGACCCAGTACTTC.

The chain uses TRBV15 and TRBJ2-5, with 8 positions matching TRBD2. The CDR3 consists of 17 residues. After removal of 6 bases from V and 1 base from J, the junction contained 13 bases not matched to a gene. Germline CDR1 LNHNV, CDR2 YYDKDF (reference sequence). The CDR3 region has the DNA TGTGCCACCAGAGGAAGACGGCGGGGGGATATCCAAGAGACCCAGTACTTC. Translation gives CATRGRRRGDIQETQYF. Filled out from reference TRBV15 and TRBJ2-5, the complete variable domain reads DAMVIQNPRYQVTQFGKPVTLSCSQTLNHNVMYWYQQKSSQAPKLLFHYYDKDFNNEADTPDNFQSRRPNTSFCFLDIRSPGLGDTAMYLCATRGRRRGDIQETQYFGPGTRLLVL.